A selection of T cell receptor beta chains follows, all from one sample in a study of cytomegalovirus exposure and HLA in healthy donors. TCRdb's table, derived via immunoSEQ multiplex PCR, lists solely in-frame clones and lacks some. The table lists about 110,000 clones, roughly 15% of them singletons. Sequences were obtained from PBMCs. Receptor source: a female donor in good health and CMV-seronegative. Each CDR3 is given with its conserved first and last residue. A D gene is named only where the DNA matches it firmly. Clone size, where shown, is once, few, many, or a class for clones that have expanded.

J gene,V gene,D gene,CDR3 length,clone size,CDR3 protein,CDR3 DNA
TRBJ1-2,TRBV6-6,TRBD1,15,.,CASSPRTGTNYGYTF,TGTGCCAGCAGTCCCCGGACAGGTACCAACTATGGCTACACCTTC
TRBJ2-7,TRBV7-8,.,12,few,CASSLGSFEQYF,TGTGCCAGCAGCTTAGGTAGTTTTGAGCAGTACTTC
TRBJ2-2,TRBV29-1,TRBD1,13,.,CSVRTGNTGELFF,TGCAGCGTTAGGACAGGCAACACCGGGGAGCTGTTTTTT
TRBJ1-3,TRBV6-5,TRBD1,14,.,CASSRDSSGNTIYF,TGTGCCAGCAGTCGGGACAGCTCTGGAAACACCATATATTTT
TRBJ1-6,TRBV2,.,15,few,CASMGGESYNSPLHF,TGTGCCAGCATGGGCGGGGAGTCCTATAATTCACCCCTCCACTTT
TRBJ1-2,TRBV29-1,TRBD1,16,.,CSVESGQGFGTGGYTF,TGCAGCGTTGAATCCGGACAGGGTTTTGGGACAGGAGGCTACACCTTC
TRBJ2-6,TRBV9,.,20,.,CASSVSPHRVDPSGANVLTF,TGTGCCAGCAGCGTATCCCCCCACCGGGTTGACCCTTCTGGGGCCAACGTCCTGACTTTC
TRBJ1-4,TRBV5-8,TRBD1,14,few,CASSLLQGFGKLFF,TGTGCCAGCAGCTTGCTACAGGGGTTCGGAAAACTGTTTTTT
TRBJ2-7,TRBV7-8,.,12,few,CASSPQGREQYF,TGTGCCAGCAGCCCACAGGGCCGTGAGCAGTACTTC
TRBJ1-2,TRBV28,TRBD1,18,.,CASSLILNTGGYVYGYTF,TGTGCCAGCAGTTTAATCCTCAACACAGGGGGCTATGTCTATGGCTACACCTTC
TRBJ1-1,TRBV7-2,.,11,few,CASSSGFVAFF,TGTGCCAGCAGCTCAGGGTTTGTAGCTTTCTTT
TRBJ2-3,TRBV12-5,TRBD2,15,few,CASGLGLAGTDTQYF,TGTGCTAGTGGTTTGGGACTAGCGGGCACAGATACGCAGTATTTT
TRBJ1-5,TRBV28,.,15,few,CASSFSRGLNQPQHF,TGTGCCAGCAGTTTCTCTAGGGGCCTCAATCAGCCCCAGCATTTT
TRBJ2-7,TRBV19,TRBD2,15,few,CASSISGTPSYEQYF,TGTGCCAGTAGTATTAGCGGGACCCCATCCTACGAGCAGTACTTC
TRBJ2-7,TRBV28,.,14,.,CASSLGQSSYEQYF,TGTGCCAGCAGTTTAGGGCAGAGCTCCTACGAGCAGTACTTC
TRBJ2-3,TRBV10-3,TRBD2,17,few,CAISESGLAGGTDTQYF,TGTGCCATCAGTGAGTCGGGGCTAGCGGGGGGCACAGATACGCAGTATTTT
TRBJ1-1,TRBV30,.,15,few,CAWSVRPGGNTEAFF,TGTGCCTGGAGTGTACGACCGGGGGGGAACACTGAAGCTTTCTTT
TRBJ2-1,TRBV6-5,TRBD2,13,.,CASMLAGGNEQFF,TGTGCCAGCATGCTAGCGGGAGGCAATGAGCAGTTCTTC
TRBJ2-1,TRBV6-1,TRBD2,16,.,CASSDLAGRSYNEQFF,TGTGCCAGCAGTGACCTAGCGGGACGCTCCTACAATGAGCAGTTCTTC
TRBJ2-7,TRBV7-8,.,17,few,CASSLVDGGTASYEQYF,TGTGCCAGCAGCTTAGTCGACGGCGGGACGGCCTCCTACGAGCAGTACTTC
TRBJ2-5,TRBV9,.,14,few,CASSVAANQETQYF,TGTGCCAGCAGCGTTGCGGCCAACCAAGAGACCCAGTACTTC
TRBJ1-4,TRBV7-9,.,14,.,CASSLLTDNEKLFF,TGTGCCAGCAGCTTATTGACAGATAATGAAAAACTGTTTTTT
TRBJ2-7,TRBV11-3,TRBD1,13,few,CASSPPGQGEQYF,TGTGCCAGCAGCCCCCCGGGACAGGGGGAGCAGTACTTC
TRBJ1-1,TRBV5-8,.,14,.,CASSLGQRFTEAFF,TGTGCCAGCAGCTTGGGACAGCGTTTCACTGAAGCTTTCTTT
TRBJ2-7,TRBV30,TRBD2,15,.,CAWSVPGGGAHEQYF,TGTGCCTGGAGTGTACCTGGCGGGGGGGCCCACGAGCAGTACTTC
TRBJ1-1,TRBV5-6,.,12,.,CASSRTELEAFF,TGTGCCAGCAGCAGGACAGAGCTTGAAGCTTTCTTT
TRBJ2-4,TRBV6-6,TRBD1,14,.,CASTTGQGKNIQYF,TGTGCCAGCACCACCGGACAGGGTAAAAACATTCAGTACTTC
TRBJ1-6,TRBV4-3,TRBD1,16,many,CASSQDPGTGGSPLHF,TGCGCCAGCAGCCAAGACCCAGGGACAGGCGGTTCACCCCTCCACTTT
TRBJ2-7,TRBV5-4,.,13,few,CASSLRQSLEQYF,TGTGCCAGCAGCCTGAGACAGTCTTTAGAGCAGTACTTC
TRBJ1-1,TRBV7-9,TRBD1,14,.,CASSLGQGNTEAFF,TGTGCCAGCAGCTTAGGACAGGGGAACACTGAAGCTTTCTTT
TRBJ2-5,TRBV7-7,.,14,few,CASSLNRVGETQYF,TGTGCTAGCAGCCTAAACAGGGTAGGGGAGACCCAGTACTTC
TRBJ1-5,TRBV28,TRBD1,15,few,CASTSPTGWNQPQHF,TGTGCCAGCACCTCCCCGACAGGGTGGAATCAGCCCCAGCATTTT
TRBJ1-6,TRBV19,.,20,.,CASSPFPPTGDPTHNSPLHF,TGTGCCAGTAGTCCGTTCCCCCCGACAGGAGATCCCACTCATAATTCACCCCTCCACTTT
TRBJ2-2,TRBV6-5,TRBD2,15,.,CASSYSGLEIGELFF,TGTGCCAGCAGTTACTCGGGACTAGAAATCGGGGAGCTGTTTTTT
TRBJ1-1,TRBV5-1,TRBD1,15,.,CASSFRTGLNTEAFF,TGCGCCAGCAGCTTCCGGACAGGGCTGAACACTGAAGCTTTCTTT
TRBJ1-5,TRBV7-9,.,19,few,CASSLDFTGTTYSNQPQHF,TGTGCCAGCAGCTTAGATTTCACAGGGACGACTTATAGCAATCAGCCCCAGCATTTT
TRBJ1-1,TRBV18,TRBD1,14,few,CASTRDRQNTEAFF,TGTGCCAGCACCAGGGACAGGCAGAACACTGAAGCTTTCTTT
TRBJ2-4,TRBV25-1,.,16,few,CASSGANQGAKNIQYF,TGTGCCAGCAGTGGCGCCAACCAGGGGGCCAAAAACATTCAGTACTTC
TRBJ2-1,TRBV28,.,14,few,CASSLLESYNEQFF,TGTGCCAGCAGTTTACTAGAGTCATACAATGAGCAGTTCTTC
TRBJ2-1,TRBV7-8,TRBD2,17,.,CASSLPTGLGIDNEQFF,TGTGCCAGCAGCTTGCCCACGGGACTAGGGATCGACAATGAGCAGTTCTTC
TRBJ1-2,TRBV4-1,TRBD1,14,few,CASSPTTGVGGYTF,TGCGCCAGCAGCCCCACGACAGGGGTTGGCGGCTACACCTTC
TRBJ1-2,TRBV6-5,.,13,few,CASSYRGPYGYTF,TGTGCCAGCAGTTACAGGGGTCCCTATGGCTACACCTTC
TRBJ2-3,TRBV20-1,.,11,.,CSSRGTDTQYF,TGCAGTTCTCGGGGGACAGATACGCAGTATTTT
TRBJ2-3,TRBV10-1,TRBD2,13,.,CASSEGLAGKVHF,TGCGCCAGCAGTGAGGGGTTAGCGGGGAAGGTGCATTTT
TRBJ2-1,TRBV5-1,.,15,.,CASSFGTPAYNEQFF,TGCGCCAGCAGCTTTGGGACACCGGCTTACAATGAGCAGTTCTTC
TRBJ1-2,TRBV6-1,.,14,.,CASSDARVKYGYTF,TGTGCCAGCAGTGATGCCAGGGTTAAGTATGGCTACACCTTC
TRBJ1-1,TRBV18,TRBD1,13,.,CASSPTGATEAFF,TGTGCCAGCTCACCTACAGGGGCTACTGAAGCTTTCTTT
TRBJ1-2,TRBV19,TRBD1,15,few,CASSSGTGGFYGYTF,TGTGCCAGTAGTTCCGGGACAGGGGGCTTCTATGGCTACACCTTC
TRBJ2-3,TRBV5-6,TRBD2,16,few,CASSTGLAESTDTQYF,TGTGCCAGCAGCACCGGACTAGCGGAAAGCACAGATACGCAGTATTTT
TRBJ2-1,TRBV9,TRBD2,16,few,CASSVALLAGGNEQFF,TGTGCCAGCAGCGTAGCTTTACTAGCGGGAGGAAATGAGCAGTTCTTC
TRBJ2-7,TRBV6-5,.,13,few,CASSTSTGFEQYF,TGTGCCAGCAGTACCTCGACAGGTTTCGAGCAGTACTTC
TRBJ2-2,TRBV2,.,14,.,CASSAQGNTGELFF,TGTGCCAGCAGTGCACAGGGGAACACCGGGGAGCTGTTTTTT
TRBJ1-2,TRBV6-4,.,16,.,CASSQTSGLRGNGYTF,TGTGCCAGCAGTCAAACAAGTGGACTACGGGGGAATGGCTACACCTTC